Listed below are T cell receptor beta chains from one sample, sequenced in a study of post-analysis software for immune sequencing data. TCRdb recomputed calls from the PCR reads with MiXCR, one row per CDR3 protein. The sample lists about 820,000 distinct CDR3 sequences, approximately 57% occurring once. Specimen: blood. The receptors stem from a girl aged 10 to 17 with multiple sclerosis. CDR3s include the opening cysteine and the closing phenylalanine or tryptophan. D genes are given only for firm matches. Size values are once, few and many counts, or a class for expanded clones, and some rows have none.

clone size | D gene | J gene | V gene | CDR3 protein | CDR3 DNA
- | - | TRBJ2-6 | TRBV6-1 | CASSEWHFSSGANVLTF | TGTGCCAGCAGTGAATGGCATTTTAGCTCTGGGGCCAACGTCCTGACTTTC
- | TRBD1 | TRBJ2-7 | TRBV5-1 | CASSSVTGGPYEQYF | TGCGCCAGCAGCTCTGTAACAGGGGGCCCCTACGAGCAGTACTTC
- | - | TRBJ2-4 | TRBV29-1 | CSVLDLRDAKNIQYF | TGCAGCGTTCTGGATTTACGGGATGCCAAAAACATTCAGTACTTC
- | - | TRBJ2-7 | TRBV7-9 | CASSPRRGAGNEQYF | TGTGCCAGCAGCCCAAGGAGGGGGGCAGGCAATGAGCAGTACTTC
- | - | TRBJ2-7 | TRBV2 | CASSDRGPPSYEQYF | TGTGCCAGCAGTGATCGAGGCCCCCCCTCCTACGAGCAGTACTTC
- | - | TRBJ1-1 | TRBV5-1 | CASRQRDGHTEAFF | TGCGCCAGCAGGCAGCGGGACGGACACACTGAAGCTTTCTTT
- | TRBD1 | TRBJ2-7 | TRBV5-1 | CTSSLDRDRYEQYF | TGCACCAGCAGCTTGGACAGGGATCGTTACGAGCAGTACTTC
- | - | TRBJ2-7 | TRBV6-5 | CASKIDGDPYEQYF | TGTGCCAGCAAAATCGACGGAGACCCCTACGAGCAGTACTTC
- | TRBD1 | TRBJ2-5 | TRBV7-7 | CASSLRDSFQETQYF | TGTGCCAGCAGCCTAAGGGACAGTTTCCAAGAGACCCAGTACTTC
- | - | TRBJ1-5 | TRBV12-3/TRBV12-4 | CASSLEPEGNQPQHF | TGTGCCAGCAGTTTGGAGCCTGAGGGAAATCAGCCCCAGCATTTT
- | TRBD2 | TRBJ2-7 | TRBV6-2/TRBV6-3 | CASSYSYLLAGSSYEQYF | TGTGCCAGCAGTTACTCGTACCTACTAGCGGGGAGCTCCTACGAGCAGTACTTC
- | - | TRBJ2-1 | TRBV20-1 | CSAGLSLRDEQFF | TGCAGTGCTGGTCTCTCGTTAAGGGATGAGCAGTTCTTC
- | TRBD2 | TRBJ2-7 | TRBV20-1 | CSAAGLAGGKGRYEQYF | TGCAGTGCCGCCGGGCTAGCGGGAGGCAAGGGCCGCTACGAGCAGTACTTC
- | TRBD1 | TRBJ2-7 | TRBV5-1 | CASSLRPGQGYGEQYF | TGCGCCAGCAGCCTGCGCCCGGGACAGGGTTACGGCGAGCAGTACTTC
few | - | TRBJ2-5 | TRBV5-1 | CASSLGGSDQETQYF | TGCGCCAGCAGCTTGGGAGGGTCCGACCAAGAGACCCAGTACTTC
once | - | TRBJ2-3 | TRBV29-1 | CSGAPLAGVRSRDTQYF | TGCAGCGGAGCGCCCCTCGCGGGCGTGAGGTCGAGAGATACGCAGTATTTT
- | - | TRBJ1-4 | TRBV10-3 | CAISESKQKNEKLFF | TGTGCCATCAGTGAGTCGAAACAGAAGAATGAAAAACTGTTTTTT
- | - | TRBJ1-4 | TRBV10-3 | CAISESSGGNEKLFF | TGTGCCATCAGTGAGTCGAGCGGGGGGAATGAAAAACTGTTTTTT
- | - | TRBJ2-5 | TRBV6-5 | CASSYSHLIETQYF | TGTGCCAGCAGTTACTCCCACCTGATAGAGACCCAGTACTTC
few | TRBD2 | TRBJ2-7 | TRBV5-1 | CASSLGREDSYEQYF | TGCGCCAGCAGCTTGGGACGGGAGGACTCCTACGAGCAGTACTTC
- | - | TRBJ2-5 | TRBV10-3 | CAISATQETQYF | TGTGCCATCAGTGCTACCCAGGAGACCCAGTACTTC
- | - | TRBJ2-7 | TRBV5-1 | CASSLVASAGLSHRYEQYF | TGCGCCAGCAGCTTGGTGGCTAGTGCCGGTTTATCTCATCGGTACGAGCAGTACTTC
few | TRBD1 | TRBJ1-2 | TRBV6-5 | CASSTDYRQGGGYTF | TGTGCCAGCAGTACCGACTACAGACAGGGGGGGGGCTACACCTTC
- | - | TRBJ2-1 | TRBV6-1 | CASSEQGPAYNEQFF | TGTGCCAGCAGTGAACAGGGGCCGGCCTACAATGAGCAGTTCTTC
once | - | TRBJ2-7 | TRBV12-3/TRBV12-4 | CASSFSFRGETRYF | TGTGCCAGCAGTTTCTCCTTTAGGGGGGAGACCCGGTACTTC
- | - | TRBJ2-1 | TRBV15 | CATSREASVVDNEQFF | TGTGCCACCAGCAGAGAGGCTAGCGTTGTCGACAATGAGCAGTTCTTC
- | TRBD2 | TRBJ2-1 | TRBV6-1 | CASTSEGRTAGGYNEQFF | TGTGCCAGCACCTCAGAAGGACGTACGGCGGGAGGGTACAATGAGCAGTTCTTC
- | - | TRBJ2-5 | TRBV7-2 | CASSAGLGVGETQYF | TGTGCCAGCAGCGCCGGACTGGGCGTCGGAGAGACCCAGTACTTC
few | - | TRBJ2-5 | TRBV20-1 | CSARDSWGAGQETQYF | TGCAGTGCTAGAGATAGCTGGGGGGCTGGGCAAGAGACCCAGTACTTC
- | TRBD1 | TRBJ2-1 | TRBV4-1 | CASSFSRDRGGEQFF | TGCGCCAGCAGTTTTTCGCGAGACAGGGGAGGTGAGCAGTTCTTC
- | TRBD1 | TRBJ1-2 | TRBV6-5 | CASSHGQGNGYTF | TGTGCCAGCAGCCACGGACAGGGTAATGGCTACACCTTC
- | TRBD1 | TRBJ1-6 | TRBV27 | CASSWTGRTLHPLHF | TGTGCCAGCAGTTGGACAGGGCGGACCCTTCACCCCCTCCACTTT
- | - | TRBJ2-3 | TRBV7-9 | CASSGDYPEADTQYF | TGTGCCAGCAGCGGCGACTACCCCGAAGCAGATACGCAGTATTTT